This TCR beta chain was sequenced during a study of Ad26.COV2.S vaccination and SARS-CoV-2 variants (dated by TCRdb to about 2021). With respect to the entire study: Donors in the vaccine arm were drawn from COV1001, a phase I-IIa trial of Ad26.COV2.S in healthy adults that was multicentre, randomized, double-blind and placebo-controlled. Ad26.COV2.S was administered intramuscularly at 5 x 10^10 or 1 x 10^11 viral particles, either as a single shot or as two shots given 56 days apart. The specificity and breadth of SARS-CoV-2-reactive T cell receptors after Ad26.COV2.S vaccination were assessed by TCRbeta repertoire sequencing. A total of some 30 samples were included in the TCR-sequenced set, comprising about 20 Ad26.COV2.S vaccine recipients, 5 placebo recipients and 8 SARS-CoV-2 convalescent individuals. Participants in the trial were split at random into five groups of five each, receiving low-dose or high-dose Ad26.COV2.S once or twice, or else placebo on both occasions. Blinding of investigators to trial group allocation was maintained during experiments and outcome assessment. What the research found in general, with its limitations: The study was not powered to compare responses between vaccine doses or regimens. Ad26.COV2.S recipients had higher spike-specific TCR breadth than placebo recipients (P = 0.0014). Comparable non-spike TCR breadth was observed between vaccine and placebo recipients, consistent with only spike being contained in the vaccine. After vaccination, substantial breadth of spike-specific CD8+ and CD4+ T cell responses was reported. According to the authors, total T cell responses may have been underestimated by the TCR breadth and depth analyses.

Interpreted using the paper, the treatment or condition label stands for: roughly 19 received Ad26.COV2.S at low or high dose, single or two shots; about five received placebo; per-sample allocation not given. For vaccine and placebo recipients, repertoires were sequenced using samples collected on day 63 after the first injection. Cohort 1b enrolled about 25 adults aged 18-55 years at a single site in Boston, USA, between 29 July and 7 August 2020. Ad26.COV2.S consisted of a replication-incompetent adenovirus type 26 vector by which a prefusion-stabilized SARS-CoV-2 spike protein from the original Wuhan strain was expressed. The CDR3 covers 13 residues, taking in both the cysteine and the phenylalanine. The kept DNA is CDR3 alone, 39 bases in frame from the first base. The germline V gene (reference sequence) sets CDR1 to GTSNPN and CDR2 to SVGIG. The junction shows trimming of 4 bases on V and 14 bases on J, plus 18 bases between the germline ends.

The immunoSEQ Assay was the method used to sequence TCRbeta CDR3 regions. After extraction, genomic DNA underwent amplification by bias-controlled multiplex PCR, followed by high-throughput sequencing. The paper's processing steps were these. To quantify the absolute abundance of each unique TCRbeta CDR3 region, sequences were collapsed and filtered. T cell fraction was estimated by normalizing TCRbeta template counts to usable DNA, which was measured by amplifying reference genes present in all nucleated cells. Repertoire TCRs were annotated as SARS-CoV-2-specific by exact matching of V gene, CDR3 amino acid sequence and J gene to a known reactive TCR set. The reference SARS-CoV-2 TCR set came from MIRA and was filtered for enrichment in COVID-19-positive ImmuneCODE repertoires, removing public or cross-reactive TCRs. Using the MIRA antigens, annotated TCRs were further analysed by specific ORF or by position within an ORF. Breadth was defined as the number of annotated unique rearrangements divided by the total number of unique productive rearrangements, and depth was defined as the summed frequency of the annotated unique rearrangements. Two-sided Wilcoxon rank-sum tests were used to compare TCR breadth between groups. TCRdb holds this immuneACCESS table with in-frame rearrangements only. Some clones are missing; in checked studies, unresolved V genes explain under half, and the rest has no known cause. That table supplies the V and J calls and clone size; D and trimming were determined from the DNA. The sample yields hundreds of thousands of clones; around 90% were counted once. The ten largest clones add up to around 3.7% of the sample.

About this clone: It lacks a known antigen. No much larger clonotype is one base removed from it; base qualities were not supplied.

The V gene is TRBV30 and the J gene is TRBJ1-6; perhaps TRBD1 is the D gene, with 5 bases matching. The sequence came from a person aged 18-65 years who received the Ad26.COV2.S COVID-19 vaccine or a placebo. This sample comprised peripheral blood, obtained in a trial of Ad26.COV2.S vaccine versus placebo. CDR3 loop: CAWTQRGGQALHF. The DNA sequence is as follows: TGTGCCTGGACACAAAGGGGCGGACAAGCCCTCCACTTT.